These 17 T cell receptor beta chains share one sample of origin, sequenced in a study of OX40 agonist ivuxolimab in advanced cancers. Sequencing used immunoSEQ multiplex PCR; TCRdb keeps in-frame clones, though not all of them. The repertoire includes 43,000 or so clones, approximately 90% of them detected once, and 4.5% to 6% sits in the top ten. The source material was CD4+ or CD8+ T cells sorted from blood, sampled in a trial of the OX40 agonist ivuxolimab. Receptors were obtained from an adult with an advanced solid tumor such as melanoma, head and neck, liver or kidney cancer.

This chain uses TRBV29-1 with TRBJ2-1; 7 bases align to TRBD2. Germline CDR1 is SQVTM and CDR2 is ANQGSEA. CDR3 length equals 13 residues. The V segment lost 4 bases and the J segment 9 bases; nucleotides outside the gene matches: 9. In nucleotides, the CDR3 is TGCAGCGTTGCTGCGGGAGTCACACTTGAGCAGTTCTTC. Its protein product is CSVAAGVTLEQFF.

The CDR3 here is CASSLVRGAGTDTQYF. For the CDR3, the DNA is TGTGCCAGCAGCTTGGTGCGGGGAGCCGGCACAGATACGCAGTATTTT. The J gene is TRBJ2-3, the V gene TRBV5-4, with D possibly matching TRBD2 (6 bases). Germline CDR1 and CDR2: SGHNT and YYREEE (reference sequence). CDR3 length equals 16 residues. Between the trimmed V and J ends, which lost 0 bases and 1 base, there was a span of 12 bases.

The gene calls are TRBV9 and TRBJ2-7; 9 bases match TRBD1. Germline loops: CDR1 SGDLS, CDR2 YYNGEE. Trimming cost V 0 bases and J 2 bases; bases outside gene matches: 0. The CDR3 runs 14 residues. The CDR3 bases are TGTGCCAGCAGCGTAGGGGACAGGGCCTACGAGCAGTACTTC. It codes for CASSVGDRAYEQYF.

The V call is TRBV28, the J call TRBJ1-2; D gene uncertain. Germline CDR1 and CDR2: MDHEN and SYDVKM. Trimming took off 7 bases at V and 7 bases at J, with 16 bases between the two ends. This CDR3 is built from 13 residues. The CDR3 nucleotides read TGTGCCAGCACAAGGTCCCGGGGATCTGGCTACACCTTC. Translated, it gives CASTRSRGSGYTF.

V and J are TRBV11-3 and TRBJ2-5; 12 bases are a match to TRBD2. The V gene's germline CDR1 is SGHNT and CDR2 YENEEA. The CDR3 is made up of 19 amino acids. Losses at the gene ends were 0 bases for V and 3 bases for J; bases not matched to a gene: 11. The CDR3 DNA reads as TGTGCCAGCAGCTTAGATCGGACTAGCGGGATTCCCGGAAAAGAGACCCAGTACTTC. It specifies CASSLDRTSGIPGKETQYF.

The chain links TRBV7-6 to TRBJ2-3, with D perhaps TRBD1 (8 bases). Looked up from germline, CDR1 is SGHVS and CDR2 is FNYEAQ. V lost 2 bases, J lost 5 bases, and 20 bases lay in between. The CDR3 is 17 amino acids. This CDR3 is CASSLSGTGLFGDTQYF. The CDR3 DNA reads as TGTGCCAGCAGCTTAAGCGGGACAGGTCTCTTTGGAGATACGCAGTATTTT.

The chain links TRBV18 to TRBJ1-5, with 11 bases matching TRBD1. J lost 3 bases, V lost 6 bases, and 7 bases had no gene match. Germline V gene data show CDR1 as KGHSH and CDR2 as LQKENI. The CDR3 loop spans 16 amino acids. CDR3 loop: CASSGQGARVNQPQHF. For the CDR3, the DNA is TGTGCCAGCTCCGGACAGGGGGCAAGGGTCAATCAGCCCCAGCATTTT. Drawing the rest from reference TRBV18 and TRBJ1-5, the complete variable domain is NAGVMQNPRHLVRRRGQEARLRCSPMKGHSHVYWYRQLPEEGLKFMVYLQKENIIDESGMPKERFSAEFPKEGPSILRIQQVVRGDSAAYFCASSGQGARVNQPQHFGDGTRLSIL.

This clone was picked up one time. The chain links TRBV4-1 to TRBJ2-2; D is possibly TRBD1 or TRBD2 (5 bases each). The CDR3 length is 16 residues. V lost 1 base and J 2 bases, leaving 11 bases between the germline ends. Germline CDR1 reads MGHRA; CDR2 reads YSYEKL. The CDR3 sequence: CASSQAGTFNTGELFF. CDR3 DNA: TGCGCCAGCAGCCAAGCGGGGACGTTCAACACCGGGGAGCTGTTTTTT.

The V gene is TRBV5-6, the J gene TRBJ2-6; 8 positions match TRBD1. From germline, CDR1 is SGHDT and CDR2 YYEEEE. Germline trimming cut 2 bases from V and 2 bases from J; bases unmatched to any gene: 9. This CDR3 is built from 18 residues. CDR3 DNA: TGTGCCAGCAGCTTAACCGGGACAGGAAGCGCTGGGGCCAACGTCCTGACTTTC. Protein: CASSLTGTGSAGANVLTF. The whole variable domain, remainder taken from reference TRBV5-6 and TRBJ2-6, is DAGVTQSPTHLIKTRGQQVTLRCSPKSGHDTVSWYQQALGQGPQFIFQYYEEEERQRGNFPDRFSGHQFPNYSSELNVNALLLGDSALYLCASSLTGTGSAGANVLTFGAGSRLTVL.

This clone was found once. The rearrangement uses TRBV27 and TRBJ1-2, with 8 bases that match TRBD1. The J segment lost 2 bases and the V segment lost 5 bases, leaving 7 bases of the junction unmatched. CDR3 size: 15 residues. The germline CDR1 and CDR2 sequences are MNHEY and SMNVEV (reference sequence). CDR3 amino acids: CASSPRGQVNYGYTF. CDR3 in DNA: TGTGCCAGCAGTCCAAGGGGACAGGTGAACTATGGCTACACCTTC.

The chain has TRBV7-3 and TRBJ2-1, with 11 bases that match TRBD2. The CDR3 runs 16 residues. The trim removed 4 bases at V and 8 bases at J, leaving 10 bases unmatched. The germline CDR1 and CDR2 sequences are SGHTA and FQGTGA. CDR3 DNA: TGTGCCAGCAGCTCAGACTTAGCGGGAGGGGTCGATGAGCAGTTCTTC. Translated: CASSSDLAGGVDEQFF.

J is TRBJ1-3 and V is TRBV5-4, with D possibly being TRBD1 (6 bases). The CDR3 consists of 15 residues. Per germline, CDR1 SGHNT and CDR2 YYREEE (reference sequence). V was clipped by 0 bases and J by 3 bases, with 10 bases between them. The CDR3 DNA follows: TGTGCCAGCAGCTTGGCTGGGGGCGGTGGAAACACCATATATTTT. Translating it yields CASSLAGGGGNTIYF.

The chain carries TRBV11-1 and TRBJ2-1, with D unclear. Germline CDR1 reads SGHAT; CDR2 reads FQDESV (reference sequence). Trimming left V 2 bases short and J 1 base short, with 9 bases between. CDR3 length equals 15 residues. CDR3 loop: CASSLLLGSYNEQFF. For the CDR3, the DNA is TGTGCCAGCAGCTTACTACTGGGTTCCTACAATGAGCAGTTCTTC. Full variable domain (remainder filled in from reference TRBV11-1 and TRBJ2-1): EAEVAQSPRYKITEKSQAVAFWCDPISGHATLYWYRQILGQGPELLVQFQDESVVDDSQLPKDRFSAERLKGVDSTLKIQPAELGDSAMYLCASSLLLGSYNEQFFGPGTRLTVL.

This clone has a single count. The V gene is TRBV29-1, the J gene TRBJ1-2; 7 bases align to TRBD1. With V trimmed by 4 bases and J by 9 bases, 5 bases remained unmatched. CDR1 is SQVTM, CDR2 ANQGSEA, per germline. This CDR3 comprises 11 residues. CDR3 coding DNA: TGCAGCGTTGCCGACAGGGTTAGCTACACCTTC. Translated, it gives CSVADRVSYTF.

The CDR3 loop reads CASRGDRDRNSPLHF. DNA of the CDR3: TGTGCCAGCAGGGGGGACAGGGATCGGAATTCACCCCTCCACTTT. The chain recombines TRBV2 with TRBJ1-6; TRBD1 matches at 9 bases. This CDR3 region has 15 residues. From germline, CDR1 is SNHLY and CDR2 FYNNEI. Trimming took 6 bases from V and 7 from J; bases not matched to a gene: 7.

V and J are TRBV5-1 and TRBJ2-3; D might be TRBD2 (6 bases). V lost 0 bases and J lost 4, with 27 bases in between. This CDR3 spans 20 amino acids. Per germline, CDR1 SGHRS and CDR2 YFSETQ. The CDR3 coding sequence is TGCGCCAGCAGCTTGGGGGCGGGCGGGATAAGGAGTCAGAATCCAGATACGCAGTATTTT. Residues: CASSLGAGGIRSQNPDTQYF.

This chain uses TRBV5-1 with TRBJ1-2; 7 nucleotides line up with TRBD1. Looked up from germline, CDR1 is SGHRS and CDR2 is YFSETQ. The junction had 6 bases not matched to a gene; V was cut back by 0 bases and J by 7 bases. CDR3 size: 14 residues. CDR3 in DNA: TGCGCCAGCAGCTTGGGGGACAGCGTGGCTGGCTACACCTTC. This codes for CASSLGDSVAGYTF.